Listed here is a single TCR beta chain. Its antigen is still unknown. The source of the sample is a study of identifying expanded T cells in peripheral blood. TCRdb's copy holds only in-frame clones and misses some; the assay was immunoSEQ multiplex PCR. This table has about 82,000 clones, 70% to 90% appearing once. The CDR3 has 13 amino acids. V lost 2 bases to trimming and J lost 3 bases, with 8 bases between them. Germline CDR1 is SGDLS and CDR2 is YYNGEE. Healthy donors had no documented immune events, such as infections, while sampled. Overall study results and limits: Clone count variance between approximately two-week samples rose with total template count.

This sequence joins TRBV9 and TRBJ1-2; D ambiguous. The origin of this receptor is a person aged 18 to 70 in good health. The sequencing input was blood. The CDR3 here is CASSVGEDYGYTF. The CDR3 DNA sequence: TGTGCCAGCAGCGTTGGGGAGGACTATGGCTACACCTTC.